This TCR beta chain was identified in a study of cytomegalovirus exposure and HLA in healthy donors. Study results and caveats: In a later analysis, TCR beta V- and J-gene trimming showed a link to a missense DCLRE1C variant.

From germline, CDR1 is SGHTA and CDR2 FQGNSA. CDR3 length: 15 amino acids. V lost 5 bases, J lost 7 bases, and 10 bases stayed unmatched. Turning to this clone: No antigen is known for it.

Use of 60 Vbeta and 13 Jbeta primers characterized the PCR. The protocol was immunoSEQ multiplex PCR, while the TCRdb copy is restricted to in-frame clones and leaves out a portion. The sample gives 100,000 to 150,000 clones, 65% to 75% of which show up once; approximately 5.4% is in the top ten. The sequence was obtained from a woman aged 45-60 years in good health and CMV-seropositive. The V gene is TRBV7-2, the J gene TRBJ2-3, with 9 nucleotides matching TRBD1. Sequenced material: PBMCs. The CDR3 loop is CASSPGQGVVNTQYF. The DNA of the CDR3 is TGTGCCAGCAGCCCGGGACAGGGTGTAGTTAATACGCAGTATTTT.